The 10 T cell receptor beta chains presented below share a single source sample, sequenced in a study of post-analysis software for immune sequencing data. These receptors have no identified antigens. Built from TCR beta cDNA, the libraries had unique molecular identifiers in them. From the PCR reads, TCRdb called clonotypes with MiXCR, one entry per CDR3 protein. The sample holds a few hundred thousand distinct CDR3 sequences, roughly 46% seen once. Study-wide findings and caveats: Several TRBV segments were more frequent in patients than controls; TRBV5-6, TRBV5-1 and TRBV20-1 belonged to this group.

Sequenced sample: blood. The source of these receptors is a girl aged 10-17 years with multiple sclerosis.

V usage is TRBV5-1 and J usage is TRBJ2-1, with 10 bases that match TRBD2. The CDR3 is 17 residues long. Per the germline V gene, CDR1 is SGHRS and CDR2 is YFSETQ. J was trimmed by 5 bases and V by 4 bases; bases with no gene match: 12. The CDR3: CASSRKPGLAPDNEQFF. The CDR3 bases are TGCGCCAGCAGCCGAAAGCCGGGACTAGCGCCTGACAATGAGCAGTTCTTC.

The chain carries TRBV2 and TRBJ1-5; D possibly corresponds to TRBD1 (6 bases). V was shortened by 5 bases and J by 6 bases, with 14 bases between the two germline ends. This CDR3 is 14 amino acids long. Germline lookup yields CDR1 SNHLY and CDR2 FYNNEI. This CDR3 is CASSRTVGGQPQHF. The CDR3 region has the DNA TGTGCCAGCAGTCGGACAGTAGGGGGTCAGCCCCAGCATTTT.

The table lists this clonotype with a few counts. The gene calls are TRBV20-1 and TRBJ2-7; 11 bases map to TRBD2. The CDR3 loop spans 13 amino acids. CDR1 DFQATT and CDR2 SNEGSKA come from the germline V gene (reference sequence). V was pared by 6 bases and J by 6 bases, with 7 bases of the junction left unmatched. For the CDR3, the DNA is TGCAGTGCCTTAGCGGGAGGGTGGGCCGAGCAGTACTTC. Its translation: CSALAGGWAEQYF.

The chain recombines TRBV20-1 with TRBJ2-1, with D hard to call. Per the germline V gene, CDR1 is DFQATT and CDR2 is SNEGSKA (reference sequence). V was trimmed by 3 bases and J by 7 bases, leaving 13 bases between them. There are 13 residues in the CDR3. CDR3 in amino acids: CSASEDLFNEQFF. The CDR3 DNA reads TGCAGTGCTAGCGAGGACCTCTTTAATGAGCAGTTCTTC.

The rearrangement uses TRBV25-1 and TRBJ2-5; unclear D gene. This CDR3 spans 14 amino acids. Trimming took off 0 bases at V and 1 base at J, with 6 bases between the two ends. Germline lookup yields CDR1 MGHDK and CDR2 SYGVNS. CDR3 bases: TGTGCCAGCAGTGAATACGGTAGCCAAGAGACCCAGTACTTC. It is translated as CASSEYGSQETQYF. The full variable domain, completed using reference TRBV25-1 and TRBJ2-5, is EADIYQTPRYLVIGTGKKITLECSQTMGHDKMYWYQQDPGMELHLIHYSYGVNSTEKGDLSSESTVSRIRTEHFPLTLESARPSHTSQYLCASSEYGSQETQYFGPGTRLLVL.

The rearrangement links TRBV12-3 or TRBV12-4 to TRBJ2-2; D possibly corresponds to TRBD1 (6 bases). V dropped 7 bases and J dropped 1 base, with 13 bases sitting between them. The length of the CDR3 is 15 residues. CDR3 amino acids: CASKQQGLNTGELFF. CDR3 in DNA: TGTGCCAGCAAACAACAGGGCCTGAACACCGGGGAGCTGTTTTTT.

This chain joins TRBV3-1 and TRBJ1-1, with D hard to call. Germline values: CDR1 LGHDT, CDR2 YNNKEL (reference sequence). The CDR3 is 13 residues long. The V and J ends lost 0 bases and 3 bases respectively, with 5 bases between them. CDR3 nucleotide sequence: TGTGCCAGCAGCCAAGAGCGGGACACTGAAGCTTTCTTT. Translation: CASSQERDTEAFF.

J is TRBJ2-1 and V is TRBV7-2; TRBD2 is a possible D gene (6 bases). Germline CDR1 and CDR2: SGHTA and FQGNSA. The length of the CDR3 is 14 residues. V lost 5 bases and J 3 bases, leaving 11 bases between the germline ends. The CDR3 bases are TGTGCCAGCAGCGGGACTCCGTTCTACAATGAGCAGTTCTTC. Translated, it gives CASSGTPFYNEQFF.

As for this clonotype: Mismatch with germline at one junction end may stem from a read error. This chain's CDR3 is CASSEDWAGRVASEFF. Written as DNA, the CDR3 is TGTGCCAGTAGTGAAGATTGGGCAGGGAGGGTAGCAAGCGAGTTCTTC. V and J are TRBV6-1 and TRBJ2-1, with 7 bases lining up with TRBD2. Germline lookup yields CDR1 MNHNS and CDR2 SASEGT. This CDR3 has 16 residues.

This chain connects TRBV12-3 or TRBV12-4 to TRBJ2-7; D gene unclear. CDR3 length: 14 amino acids. V lost 4 bases, J lost 1 base, and 11 bases lay in between. This chain's CDR3 is CASSSVSRSYEQYF. CDR3 nucleotide sequence: TGTGCCAGCAGTTCGGTTAGCAGATCCTACGAGCAGTACTTC.